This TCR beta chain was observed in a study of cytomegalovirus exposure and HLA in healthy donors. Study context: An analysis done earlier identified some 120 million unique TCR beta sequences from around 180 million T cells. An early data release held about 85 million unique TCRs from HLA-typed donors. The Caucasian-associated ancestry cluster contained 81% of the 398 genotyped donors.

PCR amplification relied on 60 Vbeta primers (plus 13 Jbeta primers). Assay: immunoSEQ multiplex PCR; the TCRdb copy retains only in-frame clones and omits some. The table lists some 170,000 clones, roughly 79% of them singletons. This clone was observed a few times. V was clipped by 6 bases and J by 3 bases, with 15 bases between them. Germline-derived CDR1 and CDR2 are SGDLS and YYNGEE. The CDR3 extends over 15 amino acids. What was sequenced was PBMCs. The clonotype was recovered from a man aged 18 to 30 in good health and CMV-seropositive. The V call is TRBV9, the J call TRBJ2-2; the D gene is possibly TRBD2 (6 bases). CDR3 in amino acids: CASTGAWGDTGELFF. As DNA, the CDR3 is TGTGCCAGCACCGGCGCCTGGGGGGACACCGGGGAGCTGTTTTTT.